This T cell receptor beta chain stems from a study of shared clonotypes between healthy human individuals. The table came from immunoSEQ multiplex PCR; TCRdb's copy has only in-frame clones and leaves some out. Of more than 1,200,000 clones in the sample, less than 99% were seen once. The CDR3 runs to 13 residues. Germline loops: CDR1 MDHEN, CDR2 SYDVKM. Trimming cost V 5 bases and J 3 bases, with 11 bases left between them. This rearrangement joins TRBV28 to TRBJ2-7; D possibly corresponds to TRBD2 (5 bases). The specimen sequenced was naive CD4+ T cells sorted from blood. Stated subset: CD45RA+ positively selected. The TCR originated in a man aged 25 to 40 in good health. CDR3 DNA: TGTGCCAGCAGTGGGTCTAGCCTCTACGAGCAGTACTTC. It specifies CASSGSSLYEQYF.